The clone carrying this T cell receptor beta chain was counted many times. What it recognizes is unknown. This specimen belongs to a study of T cells in Graves' hyperthyroidism and ophthalmopathy. Study outcomes and limitations: Stable hyperthyroidism was separated from ophthalmopathy by a model based on 13 V-J features.

The source material, RNA transcripts, was used to amplify TCR beta CDR3 regions. First-round RT-PCR of the TCR CDR3 relied on the HTBI primer set. Using its own MiXCR run on the multiplex PCR reads, TCRdb lists one record per CDR3 protein. The sample yields fewer than 550,000 distinct CDR3 sequences, around 16% seen once. Germline CDR1 and CDR2: DFQATT and SNEGSKA (reference sequence). The CDR3 has 15 residues. With V trimmed by 4 bases and J by 4 bases, 5 bases remained unmatched. Sample: blood. The source is a woman aged 18-29 years with Graves' hyperthyroidism. The J gene is TRBJ2-3, the V gene TRBV20-1; 13 bases line up with TRBD2. Written as DNA, the CDR3 is TGCAGTGCTACCGGACTAGCGGGAGAGTCAGATACGCAGTATTTT. This translates into CSATGLAGESDTQYF.